This TCR beta chain emerged from a study of shared clonotypes between healthy human individuals. The CDR3 is made up of 20 amino acids. Trimming cost V 0 bases and J 7 bases; bases outside gene matches: 20. The germline V gene encodes CDR1 SGDLS and CDR2 YYNGEE. Naive CD8 isolation took CD45RO-negative cells positively selected for CCR7 and excluded terminally differentiated effector memory CD45RA+ cells. Clones were read by immunoSEQ multiplex PCR, and TCRdb kept only the in-frame ones, dropping some. The sample lists roughly 2.1 million clones; 93% were seen once. This clone was picked up one time. The rearrangement joins TRBV9 to TRBJ2-1, with 9 bases lining up with TRBD2. The source material was naive CD8+ T cells from PBMCs. The sequence was collected from a man aged 18 to 29 in good health. Some clones in this sample may be carry-over from other donors' samples. The DNA of the CDR3 is TGTGCCAGCAGCGTAGTCGCTTCTAGCGGGATTCACTCTACGGGGAATGAGCAGTTCTTC. Protein sequence: CASSVVASSGIHSTGNEQFF.